This T cell receptor (beta chain) is from a study of shared clonotypes between healthy human individuals. Division of CD4+ cells produced a CD45RA+ naive subset and a CD45RA-negative memory subset. As handled by the study authors: Filtering differed since immunoSEQ provided only junctions, with no quality scores. Profiled with immunoSEQ multiplex PCR; TCRdb holds only in-frame clones, not every one. That table gives V, J and clone size, and the DNA gave D and trimming. The sample consists of some 2,100,000 clones, about 94% of them appearing once. This sequence was found in a man aged 18 to 35 in good health. Sequenced input: naive CD4+ T cells sorted from blood. The subset here: CD45RA+ positively selected.

The CDR3 coding sequence is TGTGCCATCAGTCCCAAAGATGGAAACACCATATATTTT. Its protein product is CAISPKDGNTIYF. V gene TRBV10-3 combines with J gene TRBJ1-3; D gene unclear. The CDR3 spans 13 residues. The germline V gene has CDR1 ENHRY and CDR2 SYGVKD. With 5 bases removed from V and 3 bases from J, the gap between germline ends came to 8 bases.